The 5 T cell receptor beta chains given below trace back to one sample, sequenced in a study of T cells in Graves' hyperthyroidism and ophthalmopathy (dated by TCRdb to the late 2010s). Library construction relied on multiplex PCR. Sequencing instrument: Illumina HiSeq 2000. TCR beta CDR3 regions were amplified from RNA transcripts. The TCR CDR3 was subjected to a first round of RT-PCR using the HTBI primer set and the Qiagen OneStep RT-PCR kit. TCRdb redid the processing of the public reads, applying fastp at Q25 and MiXCR, and retained in-frame beta chains. Entries are consolidated by CDR3 protein sequence, retaining the most common genes and DNA. The sample table contains some 580,000 distinct CDR3 sequences; only one count was recorded for 15% to 20% of them. The ten largest account for less than 3.5% of the sample. Sequences were obtained from blood. All receptors come from a woman between 40 and 50 years old with Graves' ophthalmopathy.

The rearrangement joins TRBV20-1 to TRBJ1-6; D may be TRBD1 (5 bases). From germline, CDR1 is DFQATT and CDR2 SNEGSKA (reference sequence). Trimming left V 6 bases short and J 1 base short, with 10 bases between. This CDR3 has 14 amino acids. CDR3 loop: CSASKGSYNSPLHF. The CDR3 coding sequence is TGCAGTGCCTCTAAGGGGTCCTATAATTCACCCCTCCACTTT.

This clonotype has a count of ten or more. The J gene is TRBJ1-5, the V gene TRBV18; D is possibly TRBD1 (6 bases). CDR3 size: 15 residues. With 6 bases removed from V and 3 bases from J, the gap between germline ends came to 15 bases. CDR1 is KGHSH, CDR2 LQKENI, per germline. CDR3 protein: CASSEGGGNNQPQHF. The CDR3 coding sequence is TGTGCCAGCTCCGAGGGAGGGGGTAACAATCAGCCCCAGCATTTT.

V usage is TRBV7-3 and J usage is TRBJ2-7, with 7 bases that match TRBD2. The V segment lost 2 bases and the J segment 1 base; nucleotides outside the gene matches: 5. The CDR3 sequence is 15 residues long. The germline V gene encodes CDR1 SGHTA and CDR2 FQGTGA. The CDR3 coding sequence is TGTGCCAGCAGCTTAGGGAGGGACCCGTCCTACGAGCAGTACTTC. Encoded protein: CASSLGRDPSYEQYF.

This clonotype occurred once. The CDR3: CASSPTGTGDNEKLFF. CDR3 DNA: TGTGCCAGCAGTCCCACCGGGACAGGGGATAATGAAAAACTGTTTTTT. The rearrangement uses TRBV28 and TRBJ1-4; 10 nucleotides align to TRBD1. The CDR3 is made up of 16 amino acids. Germline lookup yields CDR1 MDHEN and CDR2 SYDVKM. V was clipped by 5 bases and J by 4 bases; unmatched bases: 7.

The genes are TRBV6-1 and TRBJ2-7; tentative D call: TRBD2 (5 bases). The CDR3 is made up of 14 amino acids. The V gene's germline CDR1 is MNHNS and CDR2 SASEGT. Trimming took 4 bases from V and 7 from J, leaving 17 bases between them. CDR3 sequence (DNA): TGTGCCAGCAGTGGGAGCTGGGGAGTGGGAGAGCAGTACTTC. This sequence encodes CASSGSWGVGEQYF.